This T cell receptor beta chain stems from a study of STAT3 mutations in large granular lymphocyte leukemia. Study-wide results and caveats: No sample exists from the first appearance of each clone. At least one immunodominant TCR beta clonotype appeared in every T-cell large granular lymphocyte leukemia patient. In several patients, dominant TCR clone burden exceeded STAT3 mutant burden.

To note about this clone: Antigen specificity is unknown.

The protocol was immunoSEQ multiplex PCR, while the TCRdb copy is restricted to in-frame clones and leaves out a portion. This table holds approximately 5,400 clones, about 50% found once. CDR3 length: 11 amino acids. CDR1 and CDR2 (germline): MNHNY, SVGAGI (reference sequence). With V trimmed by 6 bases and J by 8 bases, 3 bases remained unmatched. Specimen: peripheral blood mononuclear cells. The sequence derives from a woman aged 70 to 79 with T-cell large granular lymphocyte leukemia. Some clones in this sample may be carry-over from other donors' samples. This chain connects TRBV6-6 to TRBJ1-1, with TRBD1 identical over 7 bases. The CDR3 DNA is TGTGCCAGCAGCCCGGACAGGGAAGCTTTCTTT. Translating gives CASSPDREAFF.